The clone carrying this T cell receptor beta chain came up a few times. Its antigen is still unknown. The record originates from a study of CD8+CD57+ T cells in acquired aplastic anemia. Study at large: DNA recovered from sorted CD4+ and CD8+ cells had a mean of around 3.2 ug.

TCR beta VDJ and CDR3 profiling used genomic DNA as template. Each CDR3 protein gets one entry after TCRdb re-called the reads with MiXCR. The sample carries approximately 180,000 distinct CDR3 sequences, about half recorded once. The CDR3 length is 15 residues. Per the germline V gene, CDR1 is LNHNV and CDR2 is YYDKDF (reference sequence). Trimming left V 4 bases short and J 2 bases short, with 13 bases between. The patients chosen for sequencing had shown expansion of CD8+CD57+ cells (detected by flow cytometry). A severe acquired aplastic anemia diagnosis applied to all patients. Patients were therapy-naive when their blood was sampled. Regarding the study as a whole: There were twenty-nine CD8+ CDR3 sequences that occurred in both patients and controls.

The sample was sorted CD4+, CD8+, or CD8+CD57+ T cells (not recorded which) from PBMCs. The chain couples TRBV15 to TRBJ2-3; D remains ambiguous. The sequence came from a human donor with aplastic anemia. CDR3 loop: CATSISGSPTDTQYF. DNA of the CDR3: TGTGCCACCAGCATCAGTGGCAGCCCCACAGATACGCAGTATTTT. Filled out from reference TRBV15 and TRBJ2-3, the complete variable domain reads DAMVIQNPRYQVTQFGKPVTLSCSQTLNHNVMYWYQQKSSQAPKLLFHYYDKDFNNEADTPDNFQSRRPNTSFCFLDIRSPGLGDTAMYLCATSISGSPTDTQYFGPGTRLTVL.